These T cell receptor beta chains were read from a single sample in a study of cytomegalovirus exposure and HLA in healthy donors. The table came from immunoSEQ multiplex PCR; TCRdb's copy has only in-frame clones and leaves some out. The table includes about 130,000 clones, about 80% detected once. Source material: PBMCs. The receptors come from a man aged 25 to 45 in good health and CMV-seronegative. CDR3s include the opening cysteine and the closing phenylalanine or tryptophan.

V gene	J gene	CDR3 protein
TRBV28	TRBJ1-2	CASSLWGGAGQGNYGYTF
TRBV9	TRBJ2-3	CASSAEGSGRRDTQYF
TRBV7-9	TRBJ1-1	CASSPGAGVSVDTEAFF
TRBV20-1	TRBJ1-2	CSARVAYGYTF
TRBV29-1	TRBJ2-3	CSARQGSTDTQYF
TRBV7-9	TRBJ2-1	CASSPRGTTYNEQFF
TRBV5-1	TRBJ1-2	CASSWAGFEYGYTF
TRBV18	TRBJ1-3	CASSENRGKAGNTIYF
TRBV5-4	TRBJ1-1	CASSPQREGEAFF
TRBV7-9	TRBJ2-1	CASSPNGGWVDEQFF
TRBV6-4	TRBJ1-3	CASTPGQTSGNTIYF
TRBV7-2	TRBJ1-2	CASSSDRTNYGYTF
TRBV5-1	TRBJ2-2	CASSFGTGGSGGELFF
TRBV5-6	TRBJ1-2	CASSFNRVGSGYTF
TRBV18	TRBJ1-1	CASSPTGMSAEAFF
TRBV6-5	TRBJ1-5	CASSYPAGGGEVF
TRBV7-9	TRBJ1-5	CASSLDGFQPQHF
TRBV5-5	TRBJ1-1	CASSFQGWTEAFF
TRBV18	TRBJ2-3	CASSPPTGGPPDTQYF
TRBV20-1	TRBJ2-1	CSATDGDEQFF